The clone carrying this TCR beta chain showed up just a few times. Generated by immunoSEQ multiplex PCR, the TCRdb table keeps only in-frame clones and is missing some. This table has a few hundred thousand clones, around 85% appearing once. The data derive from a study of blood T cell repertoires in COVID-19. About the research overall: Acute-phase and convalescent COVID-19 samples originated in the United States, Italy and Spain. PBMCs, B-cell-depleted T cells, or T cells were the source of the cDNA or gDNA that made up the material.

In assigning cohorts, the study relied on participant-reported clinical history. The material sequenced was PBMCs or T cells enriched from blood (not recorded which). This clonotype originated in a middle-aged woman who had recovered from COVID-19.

The DNA for the CDR3 is TGTGCCAGCAGCAAAACTAGCGGGAGGACCACCGGGGAGCTGTTTTTT. Its translation is CASSKTSGRTTGELFF. The chain employs TRBV9 and TRBJ2-2; TRBD2 matches at 12 bases. Germline V gene lookup returns CDR1 SGDLS and CDR2 YYNGEE. The CDR3 runs to 16 residues. Trimming took 4 bases from V and 4 from J; bases not matched to a gene: 5. Full variable domain (outside the CDR3, taken from reference TRBV9 and TRBJ2-2): DSGVTQTPKHLITATGQRVTLRCSPRSGDLSVYWYQQSLDQGLQFLIQYYNGEERAKGNILERFSAQQFPDLHSELNLSSLELGDSALYFCASSKTSGRTTGELFFGEGSRLTVL.